Included here is one T cell receptor (beta chain) sequence, with context. As the template, RNA transcripts were used to amplify TCR beta CDR3 regions. HTBI-primed RT-PCR formed the first round, and a multiplex PCR formed the second. TCRdb called the multiplex PCR reads again in MiXCR, with one record for every CDR3 protein. In the table there are 650,000 to 900,000 distinct CDR3 sequences, approximately 40% of which are singletons. This record belongs to a study of Graves' ophthalmopathy and Graves' hyperthyroidism. The germline V gene has CDR1 MGHDK and CDR2 SYGVNS. J was trimmed by 0 bases and V by 5 bases; bases with no gene match: 16. CDR3 length equals 20 residues.

The receptor's source is an adult man with Graves' ophthalmopathy. This sequence joins TRBV25-1 and TRBJ2-5, with 12 bases identical to TRBD2. Sequenced: peripheral blood. CDR3 coding DNA: TGTGCCAGCAGTTACTCATATACGGGACTAGCGGGCGAGAACCAAGAGACCCAGTACTTC. It is translated as CASSYSYTGLAGENQETQYF.